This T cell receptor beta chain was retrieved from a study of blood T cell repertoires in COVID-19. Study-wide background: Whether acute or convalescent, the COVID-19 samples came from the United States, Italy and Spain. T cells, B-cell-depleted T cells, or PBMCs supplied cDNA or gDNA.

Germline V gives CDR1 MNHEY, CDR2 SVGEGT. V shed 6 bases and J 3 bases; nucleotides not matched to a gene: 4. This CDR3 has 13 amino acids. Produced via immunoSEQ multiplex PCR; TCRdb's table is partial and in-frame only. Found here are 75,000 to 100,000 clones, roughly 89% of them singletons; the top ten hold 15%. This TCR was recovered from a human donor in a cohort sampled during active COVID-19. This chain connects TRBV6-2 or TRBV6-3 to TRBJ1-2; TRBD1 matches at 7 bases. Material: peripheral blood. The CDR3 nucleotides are TGTGCCAGCAGCATAGGACAGGACTATGGCTACACCTTC. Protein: CASSIGQDYGYTF.